The 14 T cell receptor beta chains listed next were all sequenced from one sample in a study of blood T cells in healthy people across ages (dated by TCRdb to 2014 to 2015). Library method: 5' RACE. Data came from an Illumina HiSeq 2500. A second PCR of roughly 7 to 11 cycles was performed with a sample-barcoded 5' primer and a J-beta primer mix. TCRdb trimmed public reads at Q25 via fastp, called clones via MiXCR and kept in-frame beta chains. CDR3 protein sequences are deduplicated, and each keeps its most common genes and DNA. The sample yields a few hundred thousand distinct CDR3 sequences; roughly 28% were counted once. The top ten constitute approximately 18% of the sample. Material: blood. The receptors originated from a woman in her seventies in good health.

The chain joins TRBV19 to TRBJ1-4; D possibly corresponds to TRBD1 (5 bases). This CDR3 comprises 14 residues. Deletions cut 7 bases from V and 4 bases from J, with 13 bases between. Looked up from germline, CDR1 is LNHDA and CDR2 is SQIVND (reference sequence). CDR3 coding DNA: TGTGCCAGTAATAATCCGGGACTTAATGAAAAACTGTTTTTT. It yields the protein CASNNPGLNEKLFF.

This sequence joins TRBV20-1 and TRBJ1-1; D possibly corresponds to TRBD1 (5 bases). Germline V CDR1 and CDR2: DFQATT, SNEGSKA (reference sequence). The CDR3 covers 12 residues. The V gene lost 5 bases and the J gene lost 6 bases, with 13 bases spanning the gap. Here the CDR3 reads CSALGRQSEAFF. The CDR3 DNA sequence: TGCAGTGCTCTGGGGAGACAGTCTGAAGCTTTCTTT.

This clonotype was seen a few times. The gene calls are TRBV2 and TRBJ2-1; D is unresolved. Deletions cut 10 bases from V and 2 bases from J, with 15 bases between. This CDR3 contains 14 residues. The V gene's germline CDR1 is SNHLY and CDR2 FYNNEI. Written as DNA, the CDR3 is TGTGCCACGACGTCTCAAGGGACCTACAATGAGCAGTTCTTC. It codes for CATTSQGTYNEQFF.

This chain uses TRBV5-5 with TRBJ2-7; D unclear. CDR3 size: 14 residues. V was trimmed by 4 bases and J by 2 bases, leaving 13 bases between them. CDR1 SGHKS and CDR2 YYEKEE come from the germline V gene (reference sequence). Here the CDR3 reads CASSPTGRTYEQYF. DNA of the CDR3: TGTGCCAGCAGCCCCACGGGTCGAACCTACGAGCAGTACTTC.

The V gene is TRBV7-6, the J gene TRBJ2-7; D not certain. The CDR3 sequence is 13 residues long. Per the germline V gene, CDR1 is SGHVS and CDR2 is FNYEAQ. V lost 1 base and J lost 3, with 7 bases in between. This CDR3 reads CASSLGLYYEQYF. The CDR3 bases are TGTGCCAGCAGCTTAGGGCTGTACTACGAGCAGTACTTC. The full variable domain, its missing parts supplied by reference TRBV7-6 and TRBJ2-7, is GAGVSQSPRYKVTKRGQDVALRCDPISGHVSLYWYRQALGQGPEFLTYFNYEAQQDKSGLPNDRFSAERPEGSISTLTIQRTEQRDSAMYRCASSLGLYYEQYFGPGTRLTVT.

This chain joins TRBV3-1 and TRBJ2-1, with D perhaps matching TRBD1 (6 bases). V lost 4 bases and J lost 2, with 15 bases in between. Per the germline V gene, CDR1 is LGHDT and CDR2 is YNNKEL (reference sequence). The CDR3 has 16 residues. CDR3 protein: CASSLEGDRTYNEQFF. In DNA form, the CDR3 reads TGTGCCAGCAGCCTTGAGGGGGACCGGACCTACAATGAGCAGTTCTTC.

The sample holds a few counts of this clonotype. The J gene is TRBJ2-5, the V gene TRBV18; D is undetermined. The J call may be incorrect, as the DNA end agrees better with TRBJ2-7. The CDR3 consists of 14 residues. CDR1 is KGHSH and CDR2 is LQKENI in the germline V gene. The CDR3 DNA follows: TGTGCCAGCTCACCTGGGTTTGTGAAAGACGAGCAGTACTTC. As protein: CASSPGFVKDEQYF.

The rearrangement joins TRBV5-1 to TRBJ2-4, with D perhaps matching TRBD1 (6 bases). Germline V gives CDR1 SGHRS, CDR2 YFSETQ. The CDR3 covers 12 residues. V was trimmed by 0 bases and J by 8 bases, leaving 6 bases between them. Written as DNA, the CDR3 is TGCGCCAGCAGCTTGGAGGGGGACATTCAGTACTTC. This sequence encodes CASSLEGDIQYF. Full variable domain (missing parts from reference TRBV5-1 and TRBJ2-4): KAGVTQTPRYLIKTRGQQVTLSCSPISGHRSVSWYQQTPGQGLQFLFEYFSETQRNKGNFPGRFSGRQFSNSRSEMNVSTLELGDSALYLCASSLEGDIQYFGAGTRLSVL.

The gene calls are TRBV5-1 and TRBJ2-7; 7 nucleotides align to TRBD1. Germline values: CDR1 SGHRS, CDR2 YFSETQ. The CDR3 totals 16 residues. V lost 4 bases, J lost 2 bases, and 12 bases stayed unmatched. CDR3 nucleotides: TGCGCCAGCAGCGAGGCACCGACAGGGAGCCCCTACGAGCAGTACTTC. As protein: CASSEAPTGSPYEQYF.

The gene calls are TRBV6-5 and TRBJ1-2; no reliable D call. The ends were cut back, 8 bases at V and 8 bases at J, with 18 bases in the middle. The CDR3 contains 13 residues. Germline loops: CDR1 MNHEY, CDR2 SVGAGI. As DNA, the CDR3 is TGTGCCAGCTCCGCTTGGGGTTCAGGCGGCTACACCTTC. Translated, it gives CASSAWGSGGYTF.

V is TRBV19 and J is TRBJ1-2; 9 positions match TRBD1. The trim removed 7 bases at V and 8 bases at J, leaving 14 bases unmatched. CDR3 length: 15 residues. The germline gives CDR1 LNHDA, CDR2 SQIVND (reference sequence). The CDR3 nucleotides are TGTGCCAGTACCCTTAGACCGGGACAGGGTATCGGCTACACCTTC. Protein sequence: CASTLRPGQGIGYTF.

This clonotype was observed a few times. A much more abundant neighbour one base away suggests this may be a read error. This chain joins TRBV6-6 and TRBJ2-5; D gene unclear. The germline CDR1 and CDR2 sequences are MNHNY and SVGAGI (reference sequence). V lost 7 bases, J lost 4 bases, and 7 bases lay in between. This CDR3 comprises 11 residues. The CDR3 region is CASTQGETQYF. CDR3 DNA: TGTGCCAGCACCCAAGGAGAGACCCAGTACTTC.

This chain uses TRBV12-3 or TRBV12-4 with TRBJ2-1; no definite D call. The better agreement between TRBJ2-7 and the DNA end casts doubt on the J call. CDR3 length: 12 amino acids. The CDR3 coding sequence is TGTGCCGCCACCCAACGCCCCTACGAGCAGTACTTC. Translating gives CAATQRPYEQYF.

This clonotype was seen only a few times. V gene TRBV6-5 combines with J gene TRBJ2-7; D could derive from TRBD1 or TRBD2 (5 bases each). CDR1 and CDR2 from the germline V gene are MNHEY and SVGAGI. The V end was cut by 6 bases, the J end by 5 bases, with 17 bases between. CDR3 size: 14 residues. The DNA of the CDR3 is TGTGCCAGCAGCTCCCGCCGGGGACGGCACGAGCAGTACTTC. Translating it yields CASSSRRGRHEQYF.